Below, one TCR beta chain is given with its context. What this receptor recognizes is not known. Per-nucleotide qualities are absent, and no much larger clonotype sits a single base away. This sample is drawn from a study of cytomegalovirus exposure and HLA in healthy donors (TCRdb year 2017). Study-level background: According to an earlier analysis of several hundred of the donors, about 190 million T cells yielded 90 million to 140 million unique TCR beta sequences and around 280 Gb of sequence data. Typing coverage varied by locus: about 629-640 donors for A, B, C, DRB1 and DQB1; roughly 520 for DQA1; more than 600 for DPA1; 400 to 480 for DPB1. The genetic ancestry cluster associated with self-reported Caucasian donors included roughly 84% of the roughly 400 genotyped donors. The study aimed to test whether signatures of past pathogen exposure could be identified by cataloging public T cell receptors. To study patterns of TCR occurrence, a later analysis re-analyzed previously published TCR beta repertoires from more than 550 donors and added high-resolution HLA genotyping. Across 300 to 500 genotyped donors of the cohort, an average of approximately 240,000 unique TCR beta nucleotide sequences per donor were sequenced, and 15% to 20% of those sequences were non-productive. High-throughput TCR immunosequencing, statistical association of individual TCRs with disease status, and machine learning were combined to predict cytomegalovirus infection status. About 300 gigabases of sequencing data and tens of millions of unique TCR sequences were included in an early release covering roughly 600 HLA-typed donors. In addition to the first cohort of approximately 650 subjects, a separate validation cohort of approximately 130 different subjects was used. Because of strong linkage in the cohort, 4 to 6 DR-DQ haplotypes were treated as single units for association and clustering. An earlier analysis of some 500 of the donors applied high-throughput TCR beta sequencing to assess whether each TCR beta V gene segment acted as functional or pseudogenic. The later analysis used no new phenotypic data to find candidate immune exposures, relying instead on TCR beta sequences and their occurrence across donors. The T cell repertoires of several hundred subjects were profiled by immunosequencing and related to cytomegalovirus serostatus. In a later genetic analysis, genome-wide SNP genotypes for about 65% of the roughly 670 donors were used, and that subset was treated as a discovery cohort. Donor age, sex, ethnicity and CMV serostatus were compiled together with the repertoire data. All discovery cohort repertoires had been generated on a single sequencing platform. HLA typing covered class I and class II loci at four-digit resolution.

Libraries were made using the immunoSEQ multiplex PCR assay. For the multiplex PCR, a mixture combining 60 forward primers for TCR Vbeta segments and 13 reverse primers for TCR Jbeta segments was used. Amplification of the CDR3 region of rearranged TCR beta genes was performed with a multiplex PCR assay on genomic DNA. Amplified TCR beta libraries were sequenced as 87-base-pair reads on the Illumina HiSeq System. In the authors' own workflow: In a later analysis, tens of millions of unique TCR beta chains were counted across the 650 to 750 repertoires, and approximately 11 million of these chains were shared by at least two donors. Raw reads were error-corrected and collapsed into unique sequences by a nearest-neighbor algorithm in which closely related sequences were merged to remove PCR and sequencing errors. V, D and J gene segments were assigned by aligning CDR3 sequences to IMGT reference sequences. For a sequence to be retained, a match of at least six nucleotides was required to both a V gene segment and a J gene segment. Rearrangements were classified as productive when the CDR3 lacked stop codons and remained in frame with V and J, and all other rearrangements were classified as non-productive. Following IMGT convention, CDR3 was defined as the stretch from the second conserved V-encoded cysteine up to the conserved J-encoded phenylalanine. The earlier analysis of about 560 of the donors excluded any sequence lacking an unambiguous match to a single V gene segment. In an earlier analysis of around 600 of the donors, V segments were called functional above 56.7% productive rearrangements and were called segregating when the between-donor standard deviation exceeded 5%. To diagnose cytomegalovirus status from the catalog of TCR beta chain sequences, a statistical classification framework was built. In a later analysis, V and J genes were assigned by comparing TCR nucleotide sequences against IMGT/GENE-DB human TR gene sequences. Using the TCRdist pipeline, a later analysis assigned CDR3 sequences along with most-parsimonious VDJ recombination scenarios. A later analysis defined each TCR beta chain by its CDR3 amino acid sequence plus V-gene family, and excluded reads lacking a unique V-gene family. A later analysis removed 592 highly shared, low-generation-probability nucleotide sequences to deal with suspected cross-contamination and a sequencing artifact. A later analysis calculated a clonal expansion index for each public chain from normalized within-repertoire ranks of inferred template counts. Generation probabilities in a later analysis came from a VDJ recombination model fitted to out-of-frame rearrangements, and those results were checked against IGoR. Hypergeometric tests were used in a later analysis to score TCR-TCR, TCR-HLA and TCR-CMV co-occurrence, with a repertoire-size bias correction applied to the TCR pairs. False discovery rates were estimated in a later analysis by permuting HLA or CMV assignments 20 times. In a later analysis, co-occurring TCRs were grouped using DBSCAN, with TCRdist sequence similarity added in when clustering inside HLA-allele-positive subsets. For co-occurrence clustering, repertoires with fewer than 30,000 or more than 120,000 public chains were excluded, along with five repertoires with anomalous nucleotide sharing. This is the immuneACCESS table as TCRdb keeps it, with only in-frame sequences that have V and J called. A part of the clones is gone; compared with another copy, unresolved V genes explain less than half, and the rest is unexplained. V and J calls and clone size are given by that table; D and trimming were obtained from the DNA. The sample yields 150,000 to 200,000 clones; roughly two thirds were counted once. The ten largest clonotypes hold 2.8% of the sample.

On the study overall, not on this receptor specifically: The only immune exposure information available for the cohort was CMV serostatus. Strong co-occurrence of HLA alleles, especially DR and DQ, made assigning TCR associations to individual alleles difficult. Because counts were too low, some 17 rarely observed V segments, including chromosome 9 orphons, were left out of the earlier analysis of several hundred of the donors. According to a later analysis, parvovirus B19, influenza, CMV and Epstein-Barr virus appeared linked to several top co-occurrence clusters. An earlier analysis of 450 to 750 of the donors showed that most TCR beta V segments appeared in productive rearrangements either about 87% or about 30% of the time, which broadly matched IMGT annotations. Most TCR sequences were seen in very few donors, while some public TCRs were found in many individuals. This cohort had only TCR beta chains sequenced, and the lack of alpha or paired-chain data limited which features could be detected. In a later genetic analysis, fewer N-insertions in productive TCRs were reported among donors in an Asian-associated ancestry cluster than the roughly 640-donor mean. A cluster of highly shared sequence variants was judged likely to be a technical artifact of the sequencing pipeline. The classifier was reported to diagnose cytomegalovirus status with high specificity and sensitivity in both the original cohort and the validation cohort. According to the authors, the approach could potentially be generalized to other disease states and immunological phenotypes. Because HLA typing was missing for some donors at each locus, association tests included only the typed subset. A further reported finding was that TCR beta sequences accurately predicted the HLA-A and HLA-B alleles for most subjects in the first cohort. Specific HLA alleles were associated with more than 15,000 TCR beta sequences at a false discovery rate of 0.05 in a later analysis. In a later genetic analysis, a missense DCLRE1C variant was associated with V-gene and J-gene trimming of TCR beta chains, and the association was replicated in an independent cohort. A few of the identified cytomegalovirus-associated TCR beta chains were confirmed in vitro to be specific for cytomegalovirus antigens. Some IMGT-functional V segments, including TRBV6-2 and TRBV6-3, could not be told apart with the 87-base-pair reads, so those segments were excluded. According to a later analysis, TCR association rates differed among HLA loci, with DRB1 alleles showing the most associated TCRs and HLA-C alleles showing the fewest. In the study, 150 to 200 TCR beta chains were listed as associated with cytomegalovirus. Linkage disequilibrium might explain the correlated functional status among segregating V segments, but an unknown experimental factor could not be excluded. In a later analysis, HLA-associated TCR beta chains showed more clonal expansion and lower generation probabilities than non-associated chains that were equally common. Sequencing depth was assumed to be roughly uniform across donors in the presence/absence analyses, though that assumption may not hold. According to a later analysis, most CMV-associated TCR beta chains appeared to be HLA-restricted, and the HLA associations seemed to be driven largely by CMV exposure.

The cohort was made up of roughly 670 healthy bone marrow donors. At the time of sampling, every cohort member was nominally healthy, though immune exposures that went unrecorded were likely present. The donor was CMV seronegative and was included in the group of a few hundred seronegative cohort members. Each donor provided a peripheral blood sample, and peripheral blood mononuclear cells were used for TCR beta sequencing. The Qiagen DNeasy Blood Extraction Kit was used to extract genomic DNA from the blood cell samples. Here V drops 4 bases and J drops 7 bases, and the junction holds 9 bases not matched to any gene. The CDR3 has 15 amino acids, counting the end cysteine and phenylalanine. Only the CDR3 DNA stays, 45 bases, in frame from base 1. Via the germline V gene, CDR1 is SGHDT and CDR2 YYEEEE.

This clonotype originated in a woman between 25 and 40 years old in good health and CMV-seronegative. This chain joins TRBV5-6 to TRBJ2-1, and TRBD2 aligns with 9 junction nucleotides. The sequenced material came from PBMCs. For the CDR3, the sequence is CASSHLSGRWNEQFF. Read as DNA, the sequence is TGTGCCAGCAGCCATTTAAGCGGGAGGTGGAATGAGCAGTTCTTC.